The TCR beta chain under discussion was sequenced for a study of OX40 agonist ivuxolimab in advanced cancers. Across the whole study: Ivuxolimab, which is an agonistic anti-OX40 (CD134) antibody, was administered to the patients. Allowance was made for prior anti-PD-1, anti-PD-L1 or anti-CTLA-4 therapy, and 40% to 45% had some. Study findings and constraints: Doses of 0.1 to 3.0 mg/kg were accompanied by clonal expansion of CD4+ and CD8+ blood T cells by week 6.

The CDR3 is 14 residues long. Trimming pared 3 bases from V and 3 bases from J, leaving 15 bases between. Germline CDR1 and CDR2: SQVTM and ANQGSEA. As for this clone: Its antigen is not known.

Produced via immunoSEQ multiplex PCR; TCRdb's table is partial and in-frame only. Among more than 30,000 clones listed, approximately 86% were seen once. Here the sequenced sample was CD4+ or CD8+ T cells sorted from blood, taken in a trial of the OX40 agonist ivuxolimab. The chain couples TRBV29-1 to TRBJ2-7, with D maybe TRBD2 (5 bases). The sequence came from an adult with an advanced solid tumor such as melanoma, head and neck, liver or kidney cancer. The CDR3 nucleotides are TGCAGCGTTGAGGTCGGTAAAGAGGGCTACGAGCAGTACTTC. Translated, it gives CSVEVGKEGYEQYF.